One sample yielded the 7 T cell receptor beta chains listed below, sequenced in a study of patients and donors after allogeneic stem cell transplantation. One entry per CDR3 protein, called by TCRdb with MiXCR from the RT-PCR reads. The sample includes 15,000 to 20,000 distinct CDR3 sequences, 4.9% of them seen just once. Sequencing was done on a sample of blood, either unsorted or a sorted T cell fraction (not recorded which). The receptors here all came from a human donor who was either an allogeneic HSCT recipient or a stem cell or donor lymphocyte infusion donor (not recorded which). It is not recorded whose cells these are; they may come from a transplant donor.

This clonotype has more than one count but fewer than ten. V usage is TRBV28 and J usage is TRBJ2-7; TRBD1 is a possible D gene (5 bases). Deletions cut 5 bases from V and 0 bases from J, with 8 bases between. This CDR3 comprises 13 residues. CDR1 is MDHEN, CDR2 SYDVKM, per germline. The CDR3 DNA reads TGTGCCAGCAGTGGGGCCGGCTCCTACGAGCAGTACTTC. Translation: CASSGAGSYEQYF.

Ten or more counts support this clonotype. The rearrangement links TRBV4-1 to TRBJ2-5, with 8 bases identical to TRBD1. This CDR3 has 16 amino acids. Per the germline V gene, CDR1 is MGHRA and CDR2 is YSYEKL. V lost 1 base to trimming and J lost 5 bases; unmatched junction nucleotides: 9. The CDR3 region is CASSQGTDRVVETQYF. The CDR3 bases are TGCGCCAGCAGCCAAGGGACGGACAGGGTGGTGGAGACCCAGTACTTC.

This chain uses TRBV7-9 with TRBJ1-1; 10 bases line up with TRBD1. Unmatched junction bases numbered 2, after V lost 1 base and J lost 6 bases. Germline values: CDR1 SEHNR, CDR2 FQNEAQ (reference sequence). The length of the CDR3 is 14 residues. The CDR3 sequence is CASSLGQGASEAFF. The CDR3 DNA reads TGTGCCAGCAGCTTAGGACAGGGGGCTTCTGAAGCTTTCTTT.

The chain carries TRBV7-9 and TRBJ1-4; D possibly corresponds to TRBD1 (5 bases). Germline loops: CDR1 SEHNR, CDR2 FQNEAQ (reference sequence). The ends were cut back, 3 bases at V and 7 bases at J, with 15 bases in the middle. The CDR3 has 15 amino acids. The CDR3 protein is CASSFGGWGFEKLFF. In DNA form, the CDR3 reads TGTGCCAGCAGCTTTGGGGGGTGGGGCTTTGAAAAACTGTTTTTT. Full variable domain (rest looked up from reference TRBV7-9 and TRBJ1-4): DTGVSQNPRHKITKRGQNVTFRCDPISEHNRLYWYRQTLGQGPEFLTYFQNEAQLEKSRLLSDRFSAERPKGSFSTLEIQRTEQGDSAMYLCASSFGGWGFEKLFFGSGTQLSVL.

This clonotype was detected only a few times. The J gene is TRBJ2-3, the V gene TRBV5-1; TRBD1 matches at 7 bases. Germline CDR1 SGHRS, CDR2 YFSETQ. The CDR3 extends over 14 amino acids. The V segment lost 5 bases and the J segment 3 bases; nucleotides outside the gene matches: 6. The CDR3 bases are TGCGCCAGCAGAAAGACAGGGCGGACAGATACGCAGTATTTT. Amino acid sequence: CASRKTGRTDTQYF.

A few counts support this clonotype. V usage is TRBV7-7 and J usage is TRBJ2-7; D may be TRBD1 (5 bases). The V gene's germline CDR1 is SSHAT and CDR2 FNYEAQ (reference sequence). This CDR3 contains 14 residues. Trimming cost V 1 base and J 0 bases, with 7 bases left between them. This chain's CDR3 is CASSLVTGSYEQYF. Here the CDR3 DNA reads TGTGCCAGCAGCTTAGTCACAGGCTCCTACGAGCAGTACTTC.

This clonotype showed up just a few times. The J gene is TRBJ1-1, the V gene TRBV6-2 or TRBV6-3; no firm D call. Germline CDR1 MNHEY, CDR2 SVGEGT. This CDR3 spans 13 amino acids. The ends were cut back, 7 bases at V and 0 bases at J, with 9 bases in the middle. CDR3 loop: CASTTDMNTEAFF. The CDR3 DNA reads as TGTGCCAGCACCACCGACATGAACACTGAAGCTTTCTTT.